This T cell receptor (beta chain) was recovered during a study of T cells in Graves' hyperthyroidism and ophthalmopathy. About the research overall: At the time of initial diagnosis and before any treatment, peripheral blood was collected. Study results and caveats: A 13 V-J signature model discriminated ophthalmopathy versus stable hyperthyroidism. The blood repertoire included most of the expanded thyroid clonotypes above 0.001.

Researchers took RNA transcripts and amplified the TCR beta CDR3 regions from them. Carried out on the TCR CDR3, a first-round RT-PCR used the HTBI primer set. In TCRdb, the multiplex PCR reads were re-called with MiXCR into one record per CDR3 protein. This table has 600,000 to 900,000 distinct CDR3 sequences, 15% to 20% appearing once. Turning to this clonotype: Its matching antigen is unknown.

Germline CDR1 SGHTA, CDR2 FQGNSA. This CDR3 spans 14 amino acids. Trimming stripped 3 bases from V and 8 bases from J, with 16 bases between. Exclusion of a patient resulted from uncontrolled infection, other autoimmune disease, pregnancy or lactation. The chain carries TRBV7-2 and TRBJ1-2; weak D call: TRBD1 (5 bases). The TCR was taken from a man between 18 and 35 years old with Graves' hyperthyroidism. The sample was blood. This CDR3 is CASSFFQGAEGYTF. In DNA form, the CDR3 reads TGTGCCAGCAGCTTTTTTCAAGGGGCGGAAGGCTACACCTTC.